This T cell receptor (beta chain) appears in the sequencing data of a study of blood T cell repertoires in COVID-19. About the research overall: PBMCs, B-cell-depleted T cells, or T cells provided the cDNA or gDNA that made up the material.

Germline lookup yields CDR1 MNHEY and CDR2 SVGAGI. This CDR3 contains 14 residues. V gave up 7 bases and J gave up 8 bases, with 20 bases separating them. Profiling relied on immunoSEQ multiplex PCR, and the TCRdb table lists in-frame clones only, not all of them. The sample lists 140,000 to 150,000 clones; over 80% were seen once. This TCR derives from a man in his fifties who had recovered from COVID-19. The sample consisted of peripheral blood. This chain links TRBV6-5 with TRBJ1-2; weak D call: TRBD1 (5 bases). The CDR3 DNA is TGTGCCAGCACAGTTCGTGGCAGGGTCGGCGGCTACACCTTC. As protein: CASTVRGRVGGYTF.